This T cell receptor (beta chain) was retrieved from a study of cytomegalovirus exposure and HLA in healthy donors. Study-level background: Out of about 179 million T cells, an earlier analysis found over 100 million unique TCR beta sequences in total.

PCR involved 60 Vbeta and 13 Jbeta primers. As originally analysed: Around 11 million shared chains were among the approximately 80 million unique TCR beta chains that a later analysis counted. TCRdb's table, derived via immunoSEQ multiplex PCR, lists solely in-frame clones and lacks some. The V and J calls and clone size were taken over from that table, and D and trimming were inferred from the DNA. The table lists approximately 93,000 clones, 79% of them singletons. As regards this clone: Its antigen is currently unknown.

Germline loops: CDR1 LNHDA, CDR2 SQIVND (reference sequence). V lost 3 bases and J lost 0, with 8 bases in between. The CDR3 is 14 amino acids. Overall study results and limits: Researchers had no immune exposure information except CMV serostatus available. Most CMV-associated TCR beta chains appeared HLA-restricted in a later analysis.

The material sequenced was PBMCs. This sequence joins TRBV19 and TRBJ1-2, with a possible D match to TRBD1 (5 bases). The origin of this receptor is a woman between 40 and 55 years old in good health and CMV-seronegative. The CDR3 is CASSMTESNYGYTF. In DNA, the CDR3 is TGTGCCAGTAGTATGACAGAGTCTAACTATGGCTACACCTTC.